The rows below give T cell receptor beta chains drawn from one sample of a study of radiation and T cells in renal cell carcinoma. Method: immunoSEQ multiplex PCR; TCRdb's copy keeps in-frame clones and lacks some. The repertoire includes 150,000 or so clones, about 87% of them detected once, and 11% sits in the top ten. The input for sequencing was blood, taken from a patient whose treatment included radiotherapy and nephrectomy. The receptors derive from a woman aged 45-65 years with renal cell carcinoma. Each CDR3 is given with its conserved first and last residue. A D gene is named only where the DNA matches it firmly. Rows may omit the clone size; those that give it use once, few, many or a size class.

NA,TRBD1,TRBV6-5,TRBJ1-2,CASRMVDRGGYTF,TGTGCCAGTCGCATGGTGGACAGGGGTGGCTACACCTTC
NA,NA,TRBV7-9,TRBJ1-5,CASSLVSQPQHF,TGTGCCAGCAGCTTAGTATCTCAGCCCCAGCATTTT
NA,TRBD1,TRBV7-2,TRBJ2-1,CASSFRQGGNEQFF,TGTGCCAGCAGCTTCCGACAGGGTGGAAATGAGCAGTTCTTC
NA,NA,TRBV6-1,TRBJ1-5,CASSGQKNQPQHF,TGTGCCAGCAGCGGACAGAAAAATCAGCCCCAGCATTTT
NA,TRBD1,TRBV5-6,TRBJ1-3,CASSWDRGSSGNTIYF,TGTGCCAGCAGCTGGGACAGGGGAAGCTCTGGAAACACCATATATTTT
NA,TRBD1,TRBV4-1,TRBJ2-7,CASSLEDRGAYEQYF,TGCGCCAGCAGCCTTGAGGACAGGGGCGCCTACGAGCAGTACTTC
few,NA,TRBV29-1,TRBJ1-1,CSVPGPGTTEAFF,TGCAGCGTCCCGGGACCGGGGACCACTGAAGCTTTCTTT
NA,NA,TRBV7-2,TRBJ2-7,CASSSPPPRSHEQYF,TGTGCCAGCAGCTCACCACCTCCAAGATCCCACGAGCAGTACTTC
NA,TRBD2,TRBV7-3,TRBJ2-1,CASSSGLAGKNEQFF,TGTGCCAGCAGCTCAGGACTAGCGGGGAAAAATGAGCAGTTCTTC
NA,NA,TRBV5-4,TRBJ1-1,CASSLEMNTEAFF,TGTGCCAGCAGCTTGGAGATGAACACTGAAGCTTTCTTT
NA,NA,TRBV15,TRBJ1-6,CATSRDIAGVFDSPLHF,TGTGCCACCAGCAGAGATATTGCGGGGGTGTTCGATTCACCCCTCCACTTT
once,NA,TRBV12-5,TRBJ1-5,CASGDDPGSNQPQHF,TGTGCTAGTGGGGATGACCCGGGGAGCAATCAGCCCCAGCATTTT
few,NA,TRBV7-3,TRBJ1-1,CASSLLGGTEAFF,TGTGCCAGCAGCTTACTAGGGGGCACTGAAGCTTTCTTT
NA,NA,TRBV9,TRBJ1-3,CASRRTGSSGNTIYF,TGTGCCAGCAGGCGCACAGGGAGCTCTGGAAACACCATATATTTT
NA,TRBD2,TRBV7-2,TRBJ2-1,CASSGRTGGYNEQFF,TGTGCCAGCAGCGGGAGGACGGGGGGATACAATGAGCAGTTCTTC
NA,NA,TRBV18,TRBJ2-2,CASSPLEYSGDANTGELFF,TGTGCCAGCTCACCATTAGAATACTCGGGCGACGCGAACACCGGGGAGCTGTTTTTT
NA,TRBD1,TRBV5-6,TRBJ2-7,CASSPPHDRGSIYEQYF,TGTGCCAGCAGCCCACCTCACGACAGGGGCTCCATCTACGAGCAGTACTTC
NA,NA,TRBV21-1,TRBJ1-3,CASHRWGPEGGNTIYF,TGTGCCAGCCACCGTTGGGGCCCTGAGGGGGGAAACACCATATATTTT
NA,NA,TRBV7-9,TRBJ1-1,CASSLAVSEVTEAFF,TGTGCCAGCAGCTTAGCGGTATCGGAAGTCACTGAAGCTTTCTTT
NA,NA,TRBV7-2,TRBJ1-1,CASSSRDTLNTEAFF,TGTGCCAGCAGCTCCCGGGACACCCTGAACACTGAAGCTTTCTTT
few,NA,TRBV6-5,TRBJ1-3,CASTSQGLSGNTIYF,TGTGCCAGCACTTCACAGGGCCTCTCTGGAAACACCATATATTTT
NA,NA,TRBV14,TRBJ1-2,CASSRDRDSYGYTF,TGTGCCAGCAGTAGGGACCGTGACTCCTATGGCTACACCTTC
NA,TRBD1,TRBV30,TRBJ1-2,CAWSGDRLNYGYTF,TGTGCCTGGAGTGGGGACAGGTTAAACTATGGCTACACCTTC
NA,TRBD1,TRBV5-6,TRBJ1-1,CASSLEQGYPEAFF,TGTGCCAGCAGCTTGGAACAGGGGTATCCTGAAGCTTTCTTT
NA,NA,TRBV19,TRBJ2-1,CASSSEASRDEQFF,TGTGCCAGTAGCTCAGAGGCTAGTCGCGATGAGCAGTTCTTC
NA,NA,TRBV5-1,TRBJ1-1,CASSLDPGAMNTEAFF,TGCGCCAGCAGCTTGGACCCAGGGGCTATGAACACTGAAGCTTTCTTT
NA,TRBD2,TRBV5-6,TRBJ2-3,CASSLASGGAWSTDTQYF,TGTGCCAGCAGCTTGGCTAGCGGGGGGGCCTGGAGCACAGATACGCAGTATTTT
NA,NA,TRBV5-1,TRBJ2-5,CASSFSEGEAEWGQETQYF,TGCGCCAGCAGCTTTTCCGAGGGGGAGGCCGAATGGGGTCAAGAGACCCAGTACTTC
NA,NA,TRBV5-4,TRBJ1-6,CASRRSTQKNSPLHF,TGTGCCAGCAGGCGATCAACACAGAAGAATTCACCCCTCCACTTT
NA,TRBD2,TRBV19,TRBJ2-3,CASSSGLAGGDTQYF,TGTGCCAGTAGTTCTGGACTAGCGGGGGGAGATACGCAGTATTTT
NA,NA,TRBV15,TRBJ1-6,CATSSDNSVSPLHF,TGTGCCACCAGCTCGGACAATTCGGTTTCACCCCTCCACTTT
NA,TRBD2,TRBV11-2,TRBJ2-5,CASSLDGGLAGPQETQYF,TGTGCCAGCAGCTTAGATGGGGGACTAGCGGGGCCACAAGAGACCCAGTACTTC
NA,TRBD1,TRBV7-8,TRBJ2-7,CASSGGQGRPYEQYF,TGTGCCAGCAGCGGGGGACAGGGGCGCCCCTACGAGCAGTACTTC
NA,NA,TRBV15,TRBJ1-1,CATSRDVATEAFF,TGTGCCACCAGCAGAGATGTGGCCACTGAAGCTTTCTTT
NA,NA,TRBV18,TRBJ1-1,CASSQGQWGIAFF,TGTGCCAGCTCCCAAGGACAGTGGGGGATAGCTTTCTTT
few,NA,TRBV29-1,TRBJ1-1,CSFSPGGQRAFF,TGCAGCTTCTCCCCGGGGGGGCAGCGAGCTTTCTTT
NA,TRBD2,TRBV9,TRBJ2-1,CASSVIVSGGGNEQFF,TGTGCCAGCAGCGTAATAGTTAGCGGGGGCGGCAATGAGCAGTTCTTC
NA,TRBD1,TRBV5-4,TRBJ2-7,CASSLAGQSYEQYF,TGTGCCAGCAGCTTGGCGGGACAGAGCTACGAGCAGTACTTC